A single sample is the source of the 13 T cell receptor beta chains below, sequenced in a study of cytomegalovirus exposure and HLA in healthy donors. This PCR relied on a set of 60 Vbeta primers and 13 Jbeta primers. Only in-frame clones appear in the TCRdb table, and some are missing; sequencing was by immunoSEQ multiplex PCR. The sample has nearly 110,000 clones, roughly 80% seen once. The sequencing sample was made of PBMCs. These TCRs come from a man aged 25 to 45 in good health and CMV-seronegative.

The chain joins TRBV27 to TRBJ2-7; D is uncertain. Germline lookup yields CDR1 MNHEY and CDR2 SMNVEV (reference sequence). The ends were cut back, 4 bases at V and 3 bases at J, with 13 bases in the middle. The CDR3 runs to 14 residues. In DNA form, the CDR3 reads TGTGCCAGCAGTTATAGTACCCCGGGCTACGAGCAGTACTTC. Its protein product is CASSYSTPGYEQYF.

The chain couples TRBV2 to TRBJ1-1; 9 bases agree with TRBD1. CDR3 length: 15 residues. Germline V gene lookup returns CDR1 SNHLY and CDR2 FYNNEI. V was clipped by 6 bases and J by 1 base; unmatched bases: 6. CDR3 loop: CASRAGTGTNTEAFF. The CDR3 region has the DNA TGTGCCAGCAGAGCCGGGACAGGGACGAACACTGAAGCTTTCTTT.

The CDR3 here is CASSETSGREGETQYF. In nucleotides, the CDR3 is TGCGCCAGCAGTGAGACTAGCGGGAGGGAGGGGGAGACCCAGTACTTC. The chain uses TRBV10-2 and TRBJ2-5; 13 positions agree with TRBD2. The V segment lost 2 bases and the J segment 5 bases; nucleotides outside the gene matches: 5. The CDR3 totals 16 residues. Germline CDR1 and CDR2: WSHSY and SAAADI.

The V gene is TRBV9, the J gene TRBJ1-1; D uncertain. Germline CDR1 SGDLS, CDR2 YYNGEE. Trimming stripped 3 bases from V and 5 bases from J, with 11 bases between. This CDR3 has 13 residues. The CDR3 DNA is TGTGCCAGCAGCGGCGGAGAGGGAACTGAAGCTTTCTTT. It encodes CASSGGEGTEAFF.

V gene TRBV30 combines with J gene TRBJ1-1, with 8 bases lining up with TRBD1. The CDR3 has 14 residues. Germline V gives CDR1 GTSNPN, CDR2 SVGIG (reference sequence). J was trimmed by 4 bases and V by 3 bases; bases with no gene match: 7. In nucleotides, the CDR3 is TGTGCCTGGAGCGAAACAGGGGGAGGCACTGAAGCTTTCTTT. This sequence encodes CAWSETGGGTEAFF.

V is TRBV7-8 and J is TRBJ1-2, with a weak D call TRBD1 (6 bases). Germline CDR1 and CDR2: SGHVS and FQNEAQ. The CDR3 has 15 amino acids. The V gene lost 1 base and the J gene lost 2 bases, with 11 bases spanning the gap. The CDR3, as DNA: TGTGCCAGCAGCTTAGAGGGGGGGAGGAACTATGGCTACACCTTC. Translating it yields CASSLEGGRNYGYTF. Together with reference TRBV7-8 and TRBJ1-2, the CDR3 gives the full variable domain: GAGVSQSPRYKVAKRGQDVALRCDPISGHVSLFWYQQALGQGPEFLTYFQNEAQLDKSGLPSDRFFAERPEGSVSTLKIQRTQQEDSAVYLCASSLEGGRNYGYTFGSGTRLTVV.

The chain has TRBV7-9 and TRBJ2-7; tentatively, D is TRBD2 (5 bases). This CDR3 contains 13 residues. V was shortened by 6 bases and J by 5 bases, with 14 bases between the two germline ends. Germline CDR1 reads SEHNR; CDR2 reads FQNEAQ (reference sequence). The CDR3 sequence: CASSHTSGNEQYF. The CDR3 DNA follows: TGTGCCAGCAGTCACACTTCGGGGAACGAGCAGTACTTC.

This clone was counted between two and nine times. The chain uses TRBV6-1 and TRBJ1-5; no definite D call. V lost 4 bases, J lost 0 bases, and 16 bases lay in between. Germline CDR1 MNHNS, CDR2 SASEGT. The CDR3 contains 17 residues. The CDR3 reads CASSGRATSYSNQPQHF. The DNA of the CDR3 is TGTGCCAGCAGTGGGAGGGCCACCTCATATAGCAATCAGCCCCAGCATTTT.

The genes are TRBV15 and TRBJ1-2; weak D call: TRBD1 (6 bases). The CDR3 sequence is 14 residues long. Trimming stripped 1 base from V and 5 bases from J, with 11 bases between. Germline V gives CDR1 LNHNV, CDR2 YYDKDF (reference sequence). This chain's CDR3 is CATSRAEGGYGYTF. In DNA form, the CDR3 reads TGTGCCACCAGCAGAGCAGAAGGGGGTTATGGCTACACCTTC.

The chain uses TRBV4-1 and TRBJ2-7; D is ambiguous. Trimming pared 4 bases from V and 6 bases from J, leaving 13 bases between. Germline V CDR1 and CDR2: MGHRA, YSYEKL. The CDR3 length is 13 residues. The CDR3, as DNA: TGCGCCAGCAGCCGAGCCCACGGTCTCGAGCAGTACTTC. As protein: CASSRAHGLEQYF.

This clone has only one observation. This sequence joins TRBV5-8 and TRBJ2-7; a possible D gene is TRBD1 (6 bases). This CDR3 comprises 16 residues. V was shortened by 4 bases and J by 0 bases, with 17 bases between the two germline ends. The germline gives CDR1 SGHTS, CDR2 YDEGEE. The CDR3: CASSLGQKRLSYEQYF. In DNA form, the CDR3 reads TGTGCCAGCAGCCTAGGACAGAAACGCCTCTCCTACGAGCAGTACTTC.

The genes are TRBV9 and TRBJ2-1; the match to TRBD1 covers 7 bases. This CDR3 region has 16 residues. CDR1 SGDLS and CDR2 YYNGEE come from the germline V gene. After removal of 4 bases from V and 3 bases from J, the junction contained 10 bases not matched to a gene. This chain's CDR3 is CASSPPNRGIYNEQFF. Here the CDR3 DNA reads TGTGCCAGCAGCCCCCCCAACAGGGGAATCTACAATGAGCAGTTCTTC.

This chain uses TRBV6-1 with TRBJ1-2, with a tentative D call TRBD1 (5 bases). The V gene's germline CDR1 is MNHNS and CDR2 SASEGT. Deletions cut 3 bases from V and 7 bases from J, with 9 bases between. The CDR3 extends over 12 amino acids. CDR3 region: CASSDGTTGYTF. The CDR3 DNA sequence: TGTGCCAGCAGTGACGGGACTACTGGCTACACCTTC.